Listed below are T cell receptor beta chains from one sample, sequenced in a study of blood T cell repertoires in COVID-19. Assay: immunoSEQ multiplex PCR; the TCRdb copy retains only in-frame clones and omits some. Of some 40,000 clones listed, over 75% are singletons. The sample was peripheral blood. Receptors were obtained from a man older than 75 with active or convalescent COVID-19. Each CDR3 is given with its conserved first and last residue. A D gene is named only where the DNA matches it firmly. Expanded clones are given a class, and other clones once, few, many or no size at all.

J | D | V | size | DNA | CDR3
TRBJ2-7 | TRBD1 | TRBV29-1 | - | TGCAGCGTTCAGGGGACCTGGGACAGGGGCTTAACCTACGAGCAGTACTTC | CSVQGTWDRGLTYEQYF
TRBJ2-5 | TRBD1 | TRBV24-1 | - | TGTGCCACCAGTCAGACAGGGGGGAAAGAGACCCAGTACTTC | CATSQTGGKETQYF
TRBJ2-7 | TRBD2 | TRBV5-6 | - | TGTGCCAGCAGCGGGGGACTAGCGGGAGCCACCTACGAGCAGTACTTC | CASSGGLAGATYEQYF
TRBJ2-1 | - | TRBV20-1 | - | TGCAGTGCTAGAGGGGGCAACGAGCAGTTCTTC | CSARGGNEQFF
TRBJ2-3 | - | TRBV7-8 | - | TGTGCCAGCAGCTTGGGGCAGAGCACAGATACGCAGTATTTT | CASSLGQSTDTQYF
TRBJ1-4 | - | TRBV19 | few | TGTGCCAGTAGTATCGGCGGCCCTAATGAAAAACTGTTTTTT | CASSIGGPNEKLFF
TRBJ1-1 | - | TRBV9 | - | TGTGCCAGCAGCGTAGGAGGACTCAAAACTGAAGCTTTCTTT | CASSVGGLKTEAFF
TRBJ1-5 | - | TRBV6-2/TRBV6-3 | - | TGTGCCAGCAGTCCCTCCGGGGGTTTTAGCAATCAGCCCCAGCATTTT | CASSPSGGFSNQPQHF
TRBJ1-6 | - | TRBV11-2 | - | TGTGCCAGCAGCTTAGGGCAGGGCAGGGGACCCCTCCACTTT | CASSLGQGRGPLHF
TRBJ1-5 | - | TRBV7-2 | - | TGTGCCAGCAGCTTAGCCCCGTTAGATAGCAATCAGCCCCAGCATTTT | CASSLAPLDSNQPQHF
TRBJ2-2 | TRBD2 | TRBV28 | - | TGTGCCAGCAGTCCGACTAGCGGGATCACCGGGGAGCTGTTTTTT | CASSPTSGITGELFF
TRBJ2-5 | - | TRBV28 | - | TGTGCCAGCAGTTTGCGGGACGGCCAATACTTC | CASSLRDGQYF
TRBJ2-1 | - | TRBV6-5 | - | TGTGCCAGCAGCTCCCCCAGGACTGGATACAATGAGCAGTTCTTC | CASSSPRTGYNEQFF
TRBJ2-7 | TRBD2 | TRBV6-5 | once | TGTGCCAGCAGTTACTCCCACGGGGGGACCTACGAGCAGTACTTC | CASSYSHGGTYEQYF
TRBJ2-1 | TRBD2 | TRBV7-9 | - | TGTGCCAGCAGCTCACCCGGACTAGCGGATGTGAATGAGCAGTTCTTC | CASSSPGLADVNEQFF